This entry describes one T cell receptor (beta chain). The antigen remains unidentified. The V end was cut by 2 bases, the J end by 6 bases, with 17 bases between. This CDR3 contains 16 residues. Germline V gene sequence: CDR1 SGHVS, CDR2 FNYEAQ. The sample belongs to a study of cytomegalovirus exposure and HLA in healthy donors. In the study overall: Unique TCRs numbering 75 million to 95 million, obtained from HLA-typed donors, made up an early data release.

The study ran its PCR with 60 Vbeta and 13 Jbeta primers. Profiling relied on immunoSEQ multiplex PCR, and the TCRdb table lists in-frame clones only, not all of them. The table lists 130,000 or so clones, about four fifths of them singletons. Whole-study results and caveats: Reports state that TCR beta sequences accurately predicted most subjects' HLA-A and HLA-B alleles.

Sequencing used PBMCs. V is TRBV7-6 and J is TRBJ2-1; D gene uncertain. This receptor was identified in a man aged 25-40 years in good health and CMV-seronegative. CDR3 sequence: CASSLRNAELSNEQFF. The CDR3 DNA follows: TGTGCCAGCAGCTTACGAAACGCCGAACTATCCAATGAGCAGTTCTTC.